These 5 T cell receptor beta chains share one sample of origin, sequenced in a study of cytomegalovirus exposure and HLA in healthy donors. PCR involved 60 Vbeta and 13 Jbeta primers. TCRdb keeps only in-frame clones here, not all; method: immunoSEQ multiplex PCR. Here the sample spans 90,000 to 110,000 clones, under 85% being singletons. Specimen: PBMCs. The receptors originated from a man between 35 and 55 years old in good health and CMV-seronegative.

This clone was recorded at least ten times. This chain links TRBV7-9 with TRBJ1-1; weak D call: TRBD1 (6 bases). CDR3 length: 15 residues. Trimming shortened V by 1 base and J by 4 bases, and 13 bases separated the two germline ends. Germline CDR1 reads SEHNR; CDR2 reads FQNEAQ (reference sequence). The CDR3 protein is CASSLGRGGVTEAFF. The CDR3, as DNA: TGTGCCAGCAGCTTAGGGAGAGGGGGGGTCACTGAAGCTTTCTTT. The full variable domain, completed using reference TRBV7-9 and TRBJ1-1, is DTGVSQNPRHKITKRGQNVTFRCDPISEHNRLYWYRQTLGQGPEFLTYFQNEAQLEKSRLLSDRFSAERPKGSFSTLEIQRTEQGDSAMYLCASSLGRGGVTEAFFGQGTRLTVV.

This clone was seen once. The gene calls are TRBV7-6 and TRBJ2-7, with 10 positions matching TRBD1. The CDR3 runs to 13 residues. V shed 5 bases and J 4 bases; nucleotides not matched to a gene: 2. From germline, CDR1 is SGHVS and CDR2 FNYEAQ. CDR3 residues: CASSDRGQYEQYF. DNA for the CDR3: TGTGCCAGCAGCGACAGGGGGCAATACGAGCAGTACTTC.

CDR3 bases: TGTGCCAGCCAGTTTACGGGGGGCCCTAAAGATACGCAGTATTTT. It yields the protein CASQFTGGPKDTQYF. The rearrangement links TRBV2 to TRBJ2-3, with a weak D call TRBD2 (7 bases). Germline V gene lookup returns CDR1 SNHLY and CDR2 FYNNEI. The CDR3 spans 15 residues. V lost 8 bases, J lost 5 bases, and 20 bases lay in between.

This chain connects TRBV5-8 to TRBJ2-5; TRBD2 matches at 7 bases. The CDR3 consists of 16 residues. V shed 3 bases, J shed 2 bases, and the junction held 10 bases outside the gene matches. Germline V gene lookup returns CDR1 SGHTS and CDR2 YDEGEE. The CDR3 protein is CASSSDGGGLQETQYF. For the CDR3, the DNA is TGTGCCAGCAGCTCGGACGGGGGAGGGCTACAAGAGACCCAGTACTTC.

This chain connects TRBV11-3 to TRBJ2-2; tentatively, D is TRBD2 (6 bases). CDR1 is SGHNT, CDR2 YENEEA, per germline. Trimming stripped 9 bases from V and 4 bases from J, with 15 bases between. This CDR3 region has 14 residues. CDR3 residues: CASTLGGLTGELFF. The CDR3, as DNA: TGTGCCAGTACCTTGGGGGGTCTCACCGGGGAGCTGTTTTTT.